This T cell receptor (beta chain) was retrieved from a study of blood T cells in healthy people across ages. Overall study: Template switching caught about one barcoded beta molecule for each two T cells.

General study results and limits: PBMCs left unsorted prevented a conclusive naive versus antigen-experienced comparison. Observed TCR beta diversity showed a strong correlation with the percentage of naive T cells as measured by flow cytometry.

The CDR3 extends over 15 amino acids. Germline CDR1 is MNHNY and CDR2 is SVGAGI (reference sequence). Trimming took off 6 bases at V and 0 bases at J, with 13 bases between the two ends. PBMCs, at least 7 million per sample, were isolated. Concerning this clonotype: Antigen: not known. With a much larger clone just one base away, this may be a read error.

A sample-barcoded 5' primer and a J-beta primer mix were used in a second PCR of roughly 7 to 11 cycles. MiXCR, applied by TCRdb to the 5' RACE reads, yields one record per CDR3 protein. The sample consists of around 500,000 distinct CDR3 sequences, 40% to 50% of them appearing once. The sequenced sample consisted of blood. The source is an elderly man in good health. This chain uses TRBV6-6 with TRBJ2-3, with D possibly TRBD2 on 6 matching bases. Here the CDR3 DNA reads TGTGCCAGCAGGGGGATTAGCGGAAGCACAGATACGCAGTATTTT. Its protein product is CASRGISGSTDTQYF.